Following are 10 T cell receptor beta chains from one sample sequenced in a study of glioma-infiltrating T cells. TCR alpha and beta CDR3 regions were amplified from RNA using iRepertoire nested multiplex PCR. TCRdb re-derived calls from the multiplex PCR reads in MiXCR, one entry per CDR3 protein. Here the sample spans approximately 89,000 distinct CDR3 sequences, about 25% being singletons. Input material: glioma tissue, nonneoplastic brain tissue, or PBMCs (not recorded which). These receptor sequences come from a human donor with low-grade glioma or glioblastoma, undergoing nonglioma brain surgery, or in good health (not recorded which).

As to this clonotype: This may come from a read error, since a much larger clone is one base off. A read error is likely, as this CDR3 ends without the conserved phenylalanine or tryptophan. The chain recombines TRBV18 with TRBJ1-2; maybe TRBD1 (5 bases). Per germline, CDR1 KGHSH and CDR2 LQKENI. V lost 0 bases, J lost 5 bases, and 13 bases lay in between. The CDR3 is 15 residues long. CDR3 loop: CASSPPSARDYGYTL. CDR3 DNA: TGTGCCAGCTCACCACCGTCGGCCAGGGATTATGGCTACACCCTC.

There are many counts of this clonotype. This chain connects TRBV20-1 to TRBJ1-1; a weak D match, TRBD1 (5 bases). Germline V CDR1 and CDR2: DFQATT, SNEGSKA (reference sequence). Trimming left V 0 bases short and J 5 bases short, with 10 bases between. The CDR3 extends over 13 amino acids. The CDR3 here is CSARDLGGTEAFF. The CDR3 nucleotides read TGCAGTGCTAGAGATCTCGGGGGAACTGAAGCTTTCTTT.

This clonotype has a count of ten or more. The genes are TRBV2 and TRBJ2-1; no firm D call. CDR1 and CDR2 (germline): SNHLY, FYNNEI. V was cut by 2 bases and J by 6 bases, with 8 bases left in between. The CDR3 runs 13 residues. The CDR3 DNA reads TGTGCCAGCAGTGAATTCCCCGGCAATGAGCAGTTCTTC. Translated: CASSEFPGNEQFF.

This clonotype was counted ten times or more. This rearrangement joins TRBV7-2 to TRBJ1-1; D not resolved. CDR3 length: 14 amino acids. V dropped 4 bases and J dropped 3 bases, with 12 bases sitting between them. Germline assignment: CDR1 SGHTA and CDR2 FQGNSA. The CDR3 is CASSSQIGYTEAFF. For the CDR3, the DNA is TGTGCCAGCAGCTCTCAAATAGGGTACACTGAAGCTTTCTTT.

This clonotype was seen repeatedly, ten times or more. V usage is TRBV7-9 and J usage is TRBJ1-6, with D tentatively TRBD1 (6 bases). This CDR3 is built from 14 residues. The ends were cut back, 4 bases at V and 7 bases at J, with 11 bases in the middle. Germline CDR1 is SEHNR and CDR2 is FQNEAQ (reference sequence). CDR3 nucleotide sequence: TGTGCCAGCAGCTCGAGAACAGGGAATTCACCCCTCCACTTT. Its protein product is CASSSRTGNSPLHF.

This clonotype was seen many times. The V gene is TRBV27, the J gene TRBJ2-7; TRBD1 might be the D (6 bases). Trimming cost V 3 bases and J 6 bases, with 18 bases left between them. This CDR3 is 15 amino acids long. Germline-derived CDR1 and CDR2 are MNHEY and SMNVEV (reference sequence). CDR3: CASSLQGMAQSEQYF. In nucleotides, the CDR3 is TGTGCCAGCAGTTTGCAGGGGATGGCGCAGAGCGAGCAGTACTTC.

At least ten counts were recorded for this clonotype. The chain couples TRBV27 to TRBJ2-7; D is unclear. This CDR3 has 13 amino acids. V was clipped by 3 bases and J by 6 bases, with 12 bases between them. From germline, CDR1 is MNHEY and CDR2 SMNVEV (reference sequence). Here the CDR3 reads CASSLWPALEQYF. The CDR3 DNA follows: TGTGCCAGCAGTTTGTGGCCTGCTCTCGAGCAGTACTTC.

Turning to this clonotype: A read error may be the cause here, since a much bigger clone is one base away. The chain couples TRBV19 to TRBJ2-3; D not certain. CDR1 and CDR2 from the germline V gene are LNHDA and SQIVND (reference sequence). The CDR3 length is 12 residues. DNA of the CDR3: TGTGCCGGTAGGCAGTCTGGGGATACGCAGTATTTT. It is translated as CAGRQSGDTQYF.

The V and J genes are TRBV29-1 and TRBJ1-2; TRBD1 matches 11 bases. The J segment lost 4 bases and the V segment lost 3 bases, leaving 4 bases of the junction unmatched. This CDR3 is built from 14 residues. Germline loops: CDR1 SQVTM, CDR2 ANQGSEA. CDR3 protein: CSVDGDRGIYGYTF. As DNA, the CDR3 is TGCAGCGTTGATGGGGACAGGGGGATCTATGGCTACACCTTC.

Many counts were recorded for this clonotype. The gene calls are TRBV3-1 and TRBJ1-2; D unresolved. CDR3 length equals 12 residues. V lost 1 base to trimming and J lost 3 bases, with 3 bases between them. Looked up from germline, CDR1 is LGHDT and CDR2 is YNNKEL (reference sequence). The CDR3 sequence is CASSQADYGYTF. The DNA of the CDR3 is TGTGCCAGCAGCCAAGCGGACTATGGCTACACCTTC.